This T cell receptor (beta chain) stems from a study of shared clonotypes between healthy human individuals (dated by TCRdb to 2020 to 2021). Study-wide context: The cohort included a few men and two women between 18 and 49 years of age. Each donor's leukapheresis produced roughly between about 0.8 and 8.9 billion PBMCs. For each donor, CD4 naive and CD4 memory were each run on three plates, CD8 naive on two plates, and CD8 memory on one plate. Blood TCR repertoires of four to six healthy adults were deeply sequenced to estimate repertoire size and the extent of clonotype sharing between individuals. To increase sequencing depth and limit assay-specific biases, different laboratories used diverse techniques to prepare libraries and sequence TCR repertoires.

This clone was detected only once. Its binding antigen is unknown. It has no much larger one-base neighbor in the sample; base qualities were not kept. This specimen includes other DNA sequences encoding the same CDR3. Using the deep immunoSEQ assay, TCR CDR3 regions were amplified from genomic DNA by multiplex PCR. Extracted genomic DNA from each cell subset was distributed evenly across all wells of several immunoSEQ 96-well plates, and each plate was treated as a replicate. For sorted subsets, each replicate PCR was loaded with roughly 190 ng genomic DNA, equivalent to 25,000 to 30,000 T cell genomes. Purified libraries were quantified with a Qubit 3.0 fluorometer, sized on a Bioanalyzer 2100, and re-quantified with the KAPA Library Quantification kit. Each immunoSEQ 96-well plate was sequenced on its own single-read 150-cycle Illumina NextSeq 550 flow cell. In the original analysis: Because only junctional sequences without quality scores were contained in the immunoSEQ output, filtering matching that applied to full-length reads could not be performed. Sequences were annotated with PyIR, a Python wrapper for IgBLAST v1.9, and V/J genes and CDR3 were assigned using IMGT germline references. Reads were removed for weak V/J assignments (E-value above 1e-6), missing CDR3, stop codons, out-of-frame junctions, or ambiguous translated residues. V3J clonotypes were defined as sequences sharing an identical inferred V gene, J gene, and CDR3 amino acid sequence. Percentage overlap between repertoires was computed as shared unique clonotypes divided by the size of the smaller repertoire. Repertoire richness was assessed with RTK rarefaction, the Chao1 estimator, and Recon v2.1 estimates of unobserved clonotypes. Generation probabilities for all TCRbeta clonotypes obtained by the gDNA method from several donors were computed using OLGA. TCRdb carries this immuneACCESS record with in-frame sequences only. Its versions omit some clonotypes, under half of them owing to an unresolved V gene in the studies checked, with the rest unexplained. The DNA gave D and trimming, while V, J and clone size come from that table. This sample gives 2 million to 2.5 million clones in total; approximately 96% of them show up just once. Of the sample, around 0.13% falls within the top ten clones.

What the study reported, not specific to this receptor: Only blood was sampled, and tissue TCR repertoires likely differ from those in blood. Sharing across a handful of donors was observed for 5% to 6.5% of naive CD4, under 4% of naive CD8, 2.3% of memory CD4, and roughly 0.4% of memory CD8 clonotypes. Because the study included a small number of donors, the genetic and exposure-history diversity represented was limited. Pairwise subsampling indicated that sequencing depth was expected to affect the degree of clonotype sharing among donors. Estimated clonotype richness was generally larger for naive than for memory subsets. Higher generation probabilities were observed for clonotypes shared by all four sorted-subset donors than for non-shared clonotypes. Rarefaction of sorted-subset datasets indicated incomplete sequencing despite the large sequencing depth.

The donors were healthy, HIV-negative adults who had no recently reported acute infections or vaccinations. Every donor was a Caucasian adult living in Nashville, Tennessee, USA. CD4+ T cells were enriched by magnetic negative selection; naive cells were then positively selected on CD45RA, and the negative fraction formed the memory subset. Blood was collected by leukapheresis, and PBMCs were isolated by Ficoll-Histopaque density gradient centrifugation and then cryopreserved in liquid nitrogen vapor phase. Analytical flow cytometry was used to check the purity and quantity of each magnetically sorted T cell population. From each sorted fraction, genomic DNA was isolated and quantified by UV absorbance on a Nanodrop 2000c. Sequencing used naive CD4+ T cells sorted from blood. In light of the paper, this sample's cell subset or site label describes: CD45RA+ positively selected. The sequence was obtained from a man in his late teens or twenties in good health.

The CDR3 region: CASSTGGDYGYTF. In nucleotide form, the sequence is TGTGCCAGCAGCACGGGGGGAGACTATGGCTACACCTTC. The V gene is TRBV6-6 and the J gene is TRBJ1-2; D gene: possibly TRBD1, on 5 matching bases. The junction carries 11 bases between V and J, which are trimmed by 6 bases and 3 bases respectively. The germline V gene (reference sequence) sets CDR1 to MNHNY and CDR2 to SVGAGI. From its cysteine to its phenylalanine, the CDR3 spans 13 amino acids. Here the CDR3 DNA is all that survives: 39 bases in frame from base 1.